The rows below give T cell receptor beta chains drawn from one sample of a study of T cells after yellow fever vaccination. TCRdb recomputed calls from the 5' RACE reads with MiXCR, one row per CDR3 protein. In the table there are hundreds of thousands of distinct CDR3 sequences, 8.5% to 10% of which are singletons. The specimen was PBMCs, collected on the day of the first yellow fever vaccination. These receptors were taken from a man between 18 and 35 years old who received the YFV17D yellow fever vaccine. CDR3s include the opening cysteine and the closing phenylalanine or tryptophan. Fields, in order: D gene, clone size, V gene, J gene, CDR3 DNA, CDR3 protein. The D gene is left open where the match is weak. Clone size, where shown, is once, few, many, or a class for clones that have expanded.

d_call: .
clone_size: many
v_call: TRBV7-9
j_call: TRBJ1-2
cdr3_nt: TGTGCCAGCAACCTGAACTATGACAGAACTGGCTACACCTTC
cdr3_aa: CASNLNYDRTGYTF

d_call: TRBD2
clone_size: .
v_call: TRBV11-1
j_call: TRBJ2-5
cdr3_nt: TGTGCCAGCAGCCCCCTGACTAGCGGGGGCCTGGTCCAAGAGACCCAGTACTTC
cdr3_aa: CASSPLTSGGLVQETQYF

d_call: .
clone_size: .
v_call: TRBV9
j_call: TRBJ2-5
cdr3_nt: TGTGCCAGCAGCGTAGGCAGTCTTATCCAAGAGACCCAGTACTTC
cdr3_aa: CASSVGSLIQETQYF

d_call: .
clone_size: many
v_call: TRBV29-1
j_call: TRBJ2-5
cdr3_nt: TGCAGCGTTGAAGAAGGGCAACAAGAGACCCAGTACTTC
cdr3_aa: CSVEEGQQETQYF

d_call: TRBD1
clone_size: .
v_call: TRBV5-1
j_call: TRBJ1-6
cdr3_nt: TGCGCCAGCAGCGAACGGGACAGGCGAGGAGGCAATTCACCCCTCCACTTT
cdr3_aa: CASSERDRRGGNSPLHF

d_call: TRBD1
clone_size: .
v_call: TRBV7-9
j_call: TRBJ1-2
cdr3_nt: TGTGCCAGCAGCTTTTCCGCCCGGGACAGGAACTATGGCTACACCTTC
cdr3_aa: CASSFSARDRNYGYTF

d_call: .
clone_size: .
v_call: TRBV6-2/TRBV6-3
j_call: TRBJ1-1
cdr3_nt: TGTGCCAGCAGCCCCCGGGTTATGAACACTGAAGCTTTCTTT
cdr3_aa: CASSPRVMNTEAFF

d_call: .
clone_size: few
v_call: TRBV6-5
j_call: TRBJ1-1
cdr3_nt: TGTGCCAGCAGTTACGATCAGGGGCGAGGGACTTTCTTT
cdr3_aa: CASSYDQGRGTFF

d_call: .
clone_size: .
v_call: TRBV6-1
j_call: TRBJ2-3
cdr3_nt: TGTGCCAGCAAAACGGCCGTGGAGTCAGATACGCAGTATTTT
cdr3_aa: CASKTAVESDTQYF

d_call: TRBD2
clone_size: few
v_call: TRBV7-3
j_call: TRBJ2-1
cdr3_nt: TGTGCCAGCAGCTTACTCGGTTCTGGACTAGCGGGGGGGCCTACCTATGAGCAGTTCTTC
cdr3_aa: CASSLLGSGLAGGPTYEQFF

d_call: .
clone_size: .
v_call: TRBV20-1
j_call: TRBJ2-1
cdr3_nt: TGCAGTGCTAGCCCGAGGGGCCTTCGAGTATACAATGAGCAGTTCTTC
cdr3_aa: CSASPRGLRVYNEQFF

d_call: .
clone_size: few
v_call: TRBV20-1
j_call: TRBJ1-5
cdr3_nt: TGCAGTGCTGCCGTGGCCGAACTTGGTCAGCCCCAGCATTTT
cdr3_aa: CSAAVAELGQPQHF

d_call: .
clone_size: .
v_call: TRBV20-1
j_call: TRBJ2-3
cdr3_nt: TGCAGTGCTAGGGTAGGGGGGGGGCTAATCTCAGATACGCAGTATTTT
cdr3_aa: CSARVGGGLISDTQYF

d_call: TRBD2
clone_size: .
v_call: TRBV12-3/TRBV12-4
j_call: TRBJ2-2
cdr3_nt: TGTGCCATCCCAAACCTAGCGGGGGGGAACACCGGGGAGCTGTTTTTT
cdr3_aa: CAIPNLAGGNTGELFF

d_call: .
clone_size: few
v_call: TRBV5-1
j_call: TRBJ1-1
cdr3_nt: TGCGCCAGCAGAGGACTCGTGAACACTGAAGCTTTCTTT
cdr3_aa: CASRGLVNTEAFF

d_call: TRBD1
clone_size: many
v_call: TRBV7-9
j_call: TRBJ1-1
cdr3_nt: TGTGCCAGCAGCCTGACAGGGGCGAACACTGAAGCTTTCTTT
cdr3_aa: CASSLTGANTEAFF

d_call: .
clone_size: .
v_call: TRBV5-1
j_call: TRBJ2-3
cdr3_nt: TGCGCCAGCAGCCAAAGGGGCGGGGATTTAGGTACGCAGTATTTT
cdr3_aa: CASSQRGGDLGTQYF

d_call: TRBD1
clone_size: many
v_call: TRBV12-3/TRBV12-4
j_call: TRBJ1-2
cdr3_nt: TGTGCCAGCAGTCTCACAGGGGTGGGCTATGGCTACACCTTC
cdr3_aa: CASSLTGVGYGYTF

d_call: TRBD1
clone_size: few
v_call: TRBV6-5
j_call: TRBJ1-2
cdr3_nt: TGTGCCAGCAGTTATTGGAGTAAGGACAGGAACTATGGCTACACCTTC
cdr3_aa: CASSYWSKDRNYGYTF

d_call: TRBD2
clone_size: few
v_call: TRBV2
j_call: TRBJ2-2
cdr3_nt: TGTGCCAGCAGTGGACTAGCGGGGGGAACGTACACCGGGGAGCTGTTTTTT
cdr3_aa: CASSGLAGGTYTGELFF

d_call: .
clone_size: .
v_call: TRBV5-1
j_call: TRBJ2-5
cdr3_nt: TGCGCCAGCAGGATTGAATGGGATCTCGAGACCCAGTACTTC
cdr3_aa: CASRIEWDLETQYF

d_call: .
clone_size: many
v_call: TRBV2
j_call: TRBJ2-5
cdr3_nt: TGTGCCAGCAGTCCCCTCCTCGGGGAGACCCAGTACTTC
cdr3_aa: CASSPLLGETQYF

d_call: .
clone_size: .
v_call: TRBV10-2
j_call: TRBJ2-7
cdr3_nt: TGCGCCACCTCCTTTGCGGGAAGCTCCTACGAGCAGTACTTC
cdr3_aa: CATSFAGSSYEQYF

d_call: .
clone_size: .
v_call: TRBV10-3
j_call: TRBJ2-7
cdr3_nt: TGTGCCATCAGTGGACAGGCAAGCTACGAGCAGTACTTC
cdr3_aa: CAISGQASYEQYF

d_call: .
clone_size: many
v_call: TRBV5-1
j_call: TRBJ2-1
cdr3_nt: TGCGCCAGCAGTTTTGGGGGGATCTCCTACAATGAGCAGTTCTTC
cdr3_aa: CASSFGGISYNEQFF

d_call: TRBD2
clone_size: .
v_call: TRBV4-1
j_call: TRBJ2-2
cdr3_nt: TGCGCCAGCAGCCAAGCACTAGCGGGGGCCGGGGAGCTGTTTTTT
cdr3_aa: CASSQALAGAGELFF

d_call: .
clone_size: .
v_call: TRBV6-5
j_call: TRBJ2-5
cdr3_nt: TGTGCCAGCAGGGGCAGGACGAGGGAGACCCAGTACTTC
cdr3_aa: CASRGRTRETQYF

d_call: .
clone_size: many
v_call: TRBV5-1
j_call: TRBJ1-3
cdr3_nt: TGCGCCAGCAGCTTCGGGGTTGGAAACACCATATATTTT
cdr3_aa: CASSFGVGNTIYF

d_call: .
clone_size: many
v_call: TRBV20-1
j_call: TRBJ1-5
cdr3_nt: TGCAGTGCTAGAGGCCCGACAGATAGCAATCAGCCCCAGCATTTT
cdr3_aa: CSARGPTDSNQPQHF

d_call: .
clone_size: many
v_call: TRBV12-3/TRBV12-4
j_call: TRBJ2-1
cdr3_nt: TGTGCCAGCACCTCGGGGGGCCCCTACAATGAGCAGTTCTTC
cdr3_aa: CASTSGGPYNEQFF

d_call: .
clone_size: .
v_call: TRBV12-3/TRBV12-4
j_call: TRBJ1-5
cdr3_nt: TGTGCCAGCAGACCTCCGGGGGGAGGGGAGCAGCCCCAGCATTTT
cdr3_aa: CASRPPGGGEQPQHF

d_call: TRBD2
clone_size: few
v_call: TRBV4-2
j_call: TRBJ2-1
cdr3_nt: TGTGCCAGCAGCCAAGTGCTAGGGACTAGCGGACGGGATGAGCAGTTCTTC
cdr3_aa: CASSQVLGTSGRDEQFF

d_call: .
clone_size: few
v_call: TRBV18
j_call: TRBJ1-2
cdr3_nt: TGTGCCAGCTCACCACCGGGCAGGGTTACTAACTATGGCTACACCTTC
cdr3_aa: CASSPPGRVTNYGYTF

d_call: TRBD1
clone_size: .
v_call: TRBV19
j_call: TRBJ1-2
cdr3_nt: TGTGCCAGTAGTATGACAGGGGGCAACGCGTATGGCTACACCTTC
cdr3_aa: CASSMTGGNAYGYTF

d_call: .
clone_size: .
v_call: TRBV7-6
j_call: TRBJ1-3
cdr3_nt: TGTGCCAGCAGCTTAGCAGCGGGCAGTCGAAACACCATATATTTT
cdr3_aa: CASSLAAGSRNTIYF

d_call: .
clone_size: few
v_call: TRBV11-2
j_call: TRBJ1-6
cdr3_nt: TGTGCCAGCAGCTCCTTTAGGGGTAATTCACCCCTCCACTTT
cdr3_aa: CASSSFRGNSPLHF

d_call: TRBD1
clone_size: many
v_call: TRBV29-1
j_call: TRBJ2-5
cdr3_nt: TGCAGCGTTGAGGGGACAGTGCCGAAGACCCAGTACTTC
cdr3_aa: CSVEGTVPKTQYF